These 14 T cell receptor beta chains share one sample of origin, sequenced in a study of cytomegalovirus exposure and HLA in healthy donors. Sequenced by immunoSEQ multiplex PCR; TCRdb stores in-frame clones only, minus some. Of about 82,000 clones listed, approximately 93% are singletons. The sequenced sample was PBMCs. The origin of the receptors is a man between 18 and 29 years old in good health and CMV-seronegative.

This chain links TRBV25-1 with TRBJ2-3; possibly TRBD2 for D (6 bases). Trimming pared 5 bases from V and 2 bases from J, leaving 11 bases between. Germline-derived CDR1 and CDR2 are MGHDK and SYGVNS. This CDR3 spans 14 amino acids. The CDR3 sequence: CASSPRGNTDTQYF. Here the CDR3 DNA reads TGTGCCAGCAGTCCCCGGGGGAACACAGATACGCAGTATTTT.

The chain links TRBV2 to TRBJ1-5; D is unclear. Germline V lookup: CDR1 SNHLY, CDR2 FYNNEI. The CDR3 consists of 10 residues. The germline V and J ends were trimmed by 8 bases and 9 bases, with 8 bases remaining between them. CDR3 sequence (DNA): TGTGCCAGCGGGCTCCGGCCCCAGCATTTT. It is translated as CASGLRPQHF.

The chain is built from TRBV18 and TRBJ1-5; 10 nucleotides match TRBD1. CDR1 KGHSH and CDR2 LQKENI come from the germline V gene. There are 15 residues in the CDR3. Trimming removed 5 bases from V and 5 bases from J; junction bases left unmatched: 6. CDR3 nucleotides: TGTGCCAGCTCAGACAGGGGGCAACGTGATCAGCCCCAGCATTTT. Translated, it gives CASSDRGQRDQPQHF. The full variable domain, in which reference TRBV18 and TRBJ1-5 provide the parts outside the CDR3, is NAGVMQNPRHLVRRRGQEARLRCSPMKGHSHVYWYRQLPEEGLKFMVYLQKENIIDESGMPKERFSAEFPKEGPSILRIQQVVRGDSAAYFCASSDRGQRDQPQHFGDGTRLSIL.

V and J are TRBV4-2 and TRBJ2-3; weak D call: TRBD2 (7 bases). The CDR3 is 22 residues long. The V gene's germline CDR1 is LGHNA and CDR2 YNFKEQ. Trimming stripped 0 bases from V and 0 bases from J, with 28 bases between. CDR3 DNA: TGTGCCAGCAGCCAAGAGGGCAGGGGAGGGGGTAGTATCCCATCCAGCACAGATACGCAGTATTTT. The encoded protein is CASSQEGRGGGSIPSSTDTQYF.

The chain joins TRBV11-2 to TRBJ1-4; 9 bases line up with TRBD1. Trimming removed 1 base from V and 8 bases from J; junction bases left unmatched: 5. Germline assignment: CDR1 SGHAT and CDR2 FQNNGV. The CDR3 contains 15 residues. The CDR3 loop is CASSLGGQGGEKLFF. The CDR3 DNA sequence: TGTGCCAGCAGCTTAGGGGGACAGGGTGGCGAAAAACTGTTTTTT.

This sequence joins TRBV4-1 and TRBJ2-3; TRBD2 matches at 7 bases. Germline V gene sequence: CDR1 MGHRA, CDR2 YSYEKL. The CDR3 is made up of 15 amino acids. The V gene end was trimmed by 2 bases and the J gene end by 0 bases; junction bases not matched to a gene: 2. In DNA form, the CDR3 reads TGCGCCAGCAGCCAAAGCGGGATCAGCACAGATACGCAGTATTTT. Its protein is CASSQSGISTDTQYF.

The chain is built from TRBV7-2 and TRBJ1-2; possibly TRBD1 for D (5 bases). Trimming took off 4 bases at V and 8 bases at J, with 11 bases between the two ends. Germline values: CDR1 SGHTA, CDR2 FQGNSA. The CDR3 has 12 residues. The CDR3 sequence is CASSSGGDGYTF. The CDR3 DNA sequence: TGTGCCAGCAGCTCGGGGGGGGACGGCTACACCTTC.

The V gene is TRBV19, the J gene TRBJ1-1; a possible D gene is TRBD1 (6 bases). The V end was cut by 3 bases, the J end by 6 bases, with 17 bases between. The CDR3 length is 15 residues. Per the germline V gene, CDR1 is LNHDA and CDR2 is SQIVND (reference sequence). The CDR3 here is CASSMRVLQGAEAFF. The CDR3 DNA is TGTGCCAGTAGTATGAGGGTATTACAGGGTGCTGAAGCTTTCTTT.

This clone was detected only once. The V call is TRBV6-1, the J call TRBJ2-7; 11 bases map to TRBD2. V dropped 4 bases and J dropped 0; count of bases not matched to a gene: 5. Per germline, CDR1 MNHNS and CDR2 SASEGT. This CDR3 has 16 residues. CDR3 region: CASSANSGRASYEQYF. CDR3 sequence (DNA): TGTGCCAGCAGTGCGAATAGCGGGAGGGCCTCCTACGAGCAGTACTTC.

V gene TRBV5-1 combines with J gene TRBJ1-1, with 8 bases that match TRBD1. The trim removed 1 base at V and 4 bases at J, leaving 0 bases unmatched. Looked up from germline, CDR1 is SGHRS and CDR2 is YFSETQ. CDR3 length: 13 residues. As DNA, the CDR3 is TGCGCCAGCAGCTTGACAGGGGGCACTGAAGCTTTCTTT. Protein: CASSLTGGTEAFF.

This chain's CDR3 is CASMAGSNQPQHF. As DNA, the CDR3 is TGTGCCAGCATGGCGGGAAGCAATCAGCCCCAGCATTTT. The chain joins TRBV27 to TRBJ1-5; no definite D call. From germline, CDR1 is MNHEY and CDR2 SMNVEV (reference sequence). V was trimmed by 7 bases and J by 1 base, leaving 8 bases between them. CDR3 length: 13 amino acids.

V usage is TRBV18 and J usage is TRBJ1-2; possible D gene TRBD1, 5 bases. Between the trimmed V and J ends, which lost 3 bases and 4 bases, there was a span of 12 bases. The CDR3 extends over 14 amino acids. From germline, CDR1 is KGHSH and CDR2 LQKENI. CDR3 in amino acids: CASSPPGNGYGYTF. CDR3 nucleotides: TGTGCCAGCTCACCTCCAGGGAACGGCTATGGCTACACCTTC.

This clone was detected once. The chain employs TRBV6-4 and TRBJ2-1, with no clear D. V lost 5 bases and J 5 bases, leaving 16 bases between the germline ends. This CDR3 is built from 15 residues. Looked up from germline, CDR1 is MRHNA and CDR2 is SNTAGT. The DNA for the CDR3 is TGTGCCAGCAGTCTGTATGCTGGGCCGCACAATGAGCAGTTCTTC. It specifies CASSLYAGPHNEQFF.

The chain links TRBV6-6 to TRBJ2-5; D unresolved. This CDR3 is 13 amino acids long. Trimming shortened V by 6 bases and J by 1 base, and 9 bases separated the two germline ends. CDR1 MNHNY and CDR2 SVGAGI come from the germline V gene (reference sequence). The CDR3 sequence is CASRPVPQETQYF. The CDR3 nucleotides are TGTGCCAGCAGGCCGGTCCCCCAAGAGACCCAGTACTTC.